Described below is a single T cell receptor (beta chain) sequence and its context. Its antigen remains unknown. Germline V CDR1 and CDR2: SEHNR, FQNEAQ (reference sequence). This CDR3 comprises 15 residues. V lost 6 bases and J lost 4; bases outside the gene matches: 7. Together with a sample-barcoded 5' primer, a J-beta primer mix was included in a second PCR lasting roughly 7 to 11 cycles. TCRdb re-called the 5' RACE reads through MiXCR, storing one row per CDR3 protein. The repertoire holds some 1.5 million distinct CDR3 sequences, with 28% as singletons. The sample originates from a study of blood T cells in healthy people across ages. General study points: Naive T cell percentage showed a strong correlation with TCR beta diversity. TCR beta diversity per million T cells fell roughly linearly with age.

Material: blood. The receptor was isolated from a woman under 40 in good health. J is TRBJ2-2 and V is TRBV7-9, with 8 bases aligning to TRBD2. The CDR3 DNA reads TGTGCCAGCAGGCTTACTAGCGGAGGCACCGGGGAGCTGTTTTTT. This translates into CASRLTSGGTGELFF.